Following are 32 T cell receptor beta chains from one sample sequenced in a study of cytomegalovirus exposure and HLA in healthy donors. Clones were read by immunoSEQ multiplex PCR, and TCRdb kept only the in-frame ones, dropping some. This table has about 84,000 clones, approximately 91% appearing once. Material: PBMCs. Receptor source: a man aged 30 to 45 in good health and CMV-seronegative.

The chain recombines TRBV4-1 with TRBJ2-5, with D possibly matching TRBD2 (5 bases). Germline V gene data show CDR1 as MGHRA and CDR2 as YSYEKL. The CDR3 runs to 13 residues. V lost 0 bases and J 7 bases, leaving 9 bases between the germline ends. As DNA, the CDR3 is TGCGCCAGCAGCCAAGAATTTCGGGGGACCCAGTACTTC. Encoded protein: CASSQEFRGTQYF.

The V call is TRBV6-5, the J call TRBJ2-7, with D maybe TRBD1 (5 bases). The CDR3 has 14 amino acids. Germline V gene lookup returns CDR1 MNHEY and CDR2 SVGAGI. Trimming removed 0 bases at V and 6 bases at J, with 12 bases between. CDR3 sequence: CASSYSGRVSEQYF. CDR3 nucleotides: TGTGCCAGCAGTTACTCCGGCAGGGTCTCCGAGCAGTACTTC.

This chain joins TRBV4-1 and TRBJ2-7; D unresolved. Germline CDR1 reads MGHRA; CDR2 reads YSYEKL. The CDR3 spans 13 residues. V lost 0 bases, J lost 2 bases, and 5 bases lay in between. The CDR3: CASSQDHPYEQYF. The CDR3 DNA reads TGCGCCAGCAGCCAAGACCATCCCTACGAGCAGTACTTC.

The chain recombines TRBV28 with TRBJ2-1; tentatively, D is TRBD2 (6 bases). The germline V gene has CDR1 MDHEN and CDR2 SYDVKM. V gave up 2 bases and J gave up 8 bases, with 19 bases separating them. There are 16 residues in the CDR3. For the CDR3, the DNA is TGTGCCAGCAGTTTACCGGGAGACAGTTATCTGGATGAGCAGTTCTTC. Its translation is CASSLPGDSYLDEQFF. The full variable domain, rest sourced from reference TRBV28 and TRBJ2-1, is DVKVTQSSRYLVKRTGEKVFLECVQDMDHENMFWYRQDPGLGLRLIYFSYDVKMKEKGDIPEGYSVSREKKERFSLILESASTNQTSMYLCASSLPGDSYLDEQFFGPGTRLTVL.

The chain joins TRBV28 to TRBJ2-1, with TRBD2 matching 12 bases. V lost 5 bases and J lost 5; bases outside the gene matches: 10. CDR3 length equals 17 residues. The germline V gene encodes CDR1 MDHEN and CDR2 SYDVKM. The CDR3 reads CASSDRRTSGDDNEQFF. The CDR3 nucleotides read TGTGCCAGCAGTGACCGGAGGACTAGCGGGGATGACAATGAGCAGTTCTTC. The full variable domain, rest sourced from reference TRBV28 and TRBJ2-1, is DVKVTQSSRYLVKRTGEKVFLECVQDMDHENMFWYRQDPGLGLRLIYFSYDVKMKEKGDIPEGYSVSREKKERFSLILESASTNQTSMYLCASSDRRTSGDDNEQFFGPGTRLTVL.

The V call is TRBV2, the J call TRBJ1-2, with no clear D. The CDR3 contains 12 residues. V was clipped by 6 bases and J by 8 bases, with 13 bases between them. CDR1 and CDR2 (germline): SNHLY, FYNNEI. The CDR3 DNA reads TGTGCCAGCAGCGATGGCACATACGGCTACACCTTC. It translates to CASSDGTYGYTF.

This clone was recorded once. The chain couples TRBV7-2 to TRBJ1-3, with D possibly TRBD1 on 5 matching bases. The CDR3 loop spans 14 amino acids. Per germline, CDR1 SGHTA and CDR2 FQGNSA. Trimming removed 0 bases from V and 6 bases from J, with 9 bases in between. CDR3 nucleotides: TGTGCCAGCAGCTTAGCGAAGACAGAAAACACCATATATTTT. Protein sequence: CASSLAKTENTIYF.

The genes are TRBV7-9 and TRBJ2-3; 9 bases agree with TRBD1. Germline V gene data show CDR1 as SEHNR and CDR2 as FQNEAQ (reference sequence). The J segment lost 1 base and the V segment lost 5 bases, leaving 4 bases of the junction unmatched. There are 15 residues in the CDR3. CDR3 residues: CASSPRTGGTDTQYF. CDR3 sequence (DNA): TGTGCCAGCAGCCCCCGGACAGGGGGCACAGATACGCAGTATTTT.

V usage is TRBV25-1 and J usage is TRBJ2-7; 9 bases are a match to TRBD1. CDR3 length: 15 amino acids. The V segment lost 1 base and the J segment 2 bases; nucleotides outside the gene matches: 3. Looked up from germline, CDR1 is MGHDK and CDR2 is SYGVNS. CDR3 region: CASSESGDRAYEQYF. For the CDR3, the DNA is TGTGCCAGCAGTGAATCGGGGGACAGGGCCTACGAGCAGTACTTC.

The chain links TRBV6-5 to TRBJ1-5, with 10 nucleotides matching TRBD1. The CDR3 totals 15 residues. Per germline, CDR1 MNHEY and CDR2 SVGAGI. After removal of 6 bases from V and 2 bases from J, the junction contained 4 bases not matched to a gene. CDR3 coding DNA: TGTGCCAGCAGACCTGACAGGGGGCGCAATCAGCCCCAGCATTTT. Residues: CASRPDRGRNQPQHF.

Notes on this clone: One end of the junction varies from germline; a read error may be responsible. The V call is TRBV7-7, the J call TRBJ2-5; 8 bases match TRBD1. The CDR3 length is 14 residues. Germline V gene data show CDR1 as SSHAT and CDR2 as FNYEAQ (reference sequence). CDR3 in DNA: TGTGCTAGCAGCTTGACAGGGGTCGGTGAGACCCAGTACTTC. This sequence encodes CASSLTGVGETQYF. Drawing the rest from reference TRBV7-7 and TRBJ2-5, the complete variable domain is GAGVSQSPRYKVTKRGQDVTLRCDPISSHATLYWYQQALGQGPEFLTYFNYEAQPDKSGLPSDRFSAERPEGSISTLTIQRTEQRDSAMYRCASSLTGVGETQYFGPGTRLLVL.

The rearrangement links TRBV27 to TRBJ2-1, with a weak D call TRBD2 (6 bases). The V end was cut by 4 bases, the J end by 1 base, with 14 bases between. The germline gives CDR1 MNHEY, CDR2 SMNVEV (reference sequence). There are 16 residues in the CDR3. The CDR3 here is CASSSLAVTSYNEQFF. In nucleotides, the CDR3 is TGTGCCAGCAGTTCTTTAGCGGTTACATCCTACAATGAGCAGTTCTTC.

The chain recombines TRBV9 with TRBJ1-2, with D possibly TRBD1 on 5 matching bases. In germline, CDR1 is SGDLS, CDR2 YYNGEE. This CDR3 has 14 residues. Trimming took off 4 bases at V and 5 bases at J, with 15 bases between the two ends. Here the CDR3 DNA reads TGTGCCAGCAGCCCCTATGGGGGGGGATATGGCTACACCTTC. This gives the protein CASSPYGGGYGYTF. The complete variable domain, with remaining parts taken from reference TRBV9 and TRBJ1-2, reads DSGVTQTPKHLITATGQRVTLRCSPRSGDLSVYWYQQSLDQGLQFLIQYYNGEERAKGNILERFSAQQFPDLHSELNLSSLELGDSALYFCASSPYGGGYGYTFGSGTRLTVV.

The chain carries TRBV28 and TRBJ2-7; weak D call: TRBD2 (7 bases). The CDR3 is made up of 13 amino acids. Germline V gene data show CDR1 as MDHEN and CDR2 as SYDVKM. The germline V and J ends were trimmed by 7 bases and 4 bases, with 14 bases remaining between them. This CDR3 reads CASMRGPPYEQYF. The DNA for the CDR3 is TGTGCCAGCATGCGGGGGCCGCCTTACGAGCAGTACTTC.

CDR3 DNA: TGTGCCAGCAGCCAGCCAGGCGTGGGGGACAGGGAGAGGGTCGATGGTAATCAGCCCCAGCATTTT. Protein sequence: CASSQPGVGDRERVDGNQPQHF. The gene calls are TRBV21-1 and TRBJ1-5; the DNA was not compared with TRBD1, the D call given in the table. TRBV21-1 is described as a pseudogene. CDR3 length equals 22 residues.

The chain joins TRBV18 to TRBJ2-6; 8 bases line up with TRBD1. The CDR3 has 23 amino acids. With V trimmed by 3 bases and J by 0 bases, 22 bases remained unmatched. From germline, CDR1 is KGHSH and CDR2 LQKENI. The CDR3 DNA sequence: TGTGCCAGCTCACCGGACAGGGATTGGACCGCAATCGCCGACAGCTCTGGGGCCAACGTCCTGACTTTC. Translating gives CASSPDRDWTAIADSSGANVLTF.

V usage is TRBV18 and J usage is TRBJ1-1; 8 bases agree with TRBD1. V was pared by 5 bases and J by 4 bases, with 6 bases of the junction left unmatched. Germline-derived CDR1 and CDR2 are KGHSH and LQKENI. This CDR3 has 14 amino acids. The CDR3 coding sequence is TGTGCCAGCTCAGCGGACAGGGCGGGCACTGAAGCTTTCTTT. Translating it yields CASSADRAGTEAFF.

The chain has TRBV5-6 and TRBJ1-5; D is undetermined. In germline, CDR1 is SGHDT, CDR2 YYEEEE. The CDR3 consists of 17 residues. Trimming left V 2 bases short and J 3 bases short, with 18 bases between. The CDR3 protein is CASSFYGGQTNNQPQHF. CDR3 in DNA: TGTGCCAGCAGCTTTTATGGCGGGCAGACCAACAATCAGCCCCAGCATTTT.

The sample holds a few counts of this clone. The chain employs TRBV6-1 and TRBJ2-1; D not certain. The germline V gene encodes CDR1 MNHNS and CDR2 SASEGT. The CDR3 consists of 13 residues. With 6 bases removed from V and 2 bases from J, the gap between germline ends came to 8 bases. The CDR3: CASRSPTYNEQFF. CDR3 nucleotides: TGTGCCAGCAGGAGCCCTACCTACAATGAGCAGTTCTTC.

V is TRBV2 and J is TRBJ1-4; 10 bases match TRBD1. The V and J ends lost 6 bases and 0 bases, in that order; junction bases with no gene match: 7. The CDR3 covers 17 residues. Germline CDR1 is SNHLY and CDR2 is FYNNEI. CDR3 nucleotides: TGTGCCAGCAGGCCGGGACAGGGGCCCGCAACTAATGAAAAACTGTTTTTT. Protein: CASRPGQGPATNEKLFF.

Remarks on this clone: This same CDR3 is encoded by further DNA sequences in the sample. The V call is TRBV11-1, the J call TRBJ2-1; D possibly corresponds to TRBD1 (5 bases). This CDR3 has 15 amino acids. Germline loops: CDR1 SGHAT, CDR2 FQDESV (reference sequence). Trimming cost V 1 base and J 1 base, with 8 bases left between them. CDR3 sequence reads: CASSLGRVSYNEQFF. In DNA form, the CDR3 reads TGTGCCAGCAGCTTAGGCAGGGTATCCTACAATGAGCAGTTCTTC.

The rearrangement uses TRBV19 and TRBJ2-1; weak D call: TRBD2 (7 bases). With 8 bases removed from V and 0 bases from J, the gap between germline ends came to 17 bases. Germline-derived CDR1 and CDR2 are LNHDA and SQIVND (reference sequence). This CDR3 contains 16 residues. The DNA of the CDR3 is TGTGCCAGTGCTGCGAGAGGGGGGGGCTCCTACAATGAGCAGTTCTTC. Amino acid sequence: CASAARGGGSYNEQFF.

The V and J genes are TRBV20-1 and TRBJ2-1, with D unclear. V lost 0 bases and J 9 bases, leaving 6 bases between the germline ends. Germline V lookup: CDR1 DFQATT, CDR2 SNEGSKA (reference sequence). CDR3 length: 11 residues. The CDR3 region has the DNA TGCAGTGCTAGAGATTCGAGTGAGCAGTTCTTC. Translating gives CSARDSSEQFF.

The V and J genes are TRBV27 and TRBJ1-2, with 9 bases aligning to TRBD1. This CDR3 has 16 residues. Trimming cost V 0 bases and J 7 bases; bases outside gene matches: 9. CDR1 is MNHEY, CDR2 SMNVEV, per germline (reference sequence). The DNA for the CDR3 is TGTGCCAGCAGTTTATCCAACTCCGGGACAGGGAGTGGCTACACCTTC. Amino acid sequence: CASSLSNSGTGSGYTF.

The chain carries TRBV2 and TRBJ2-7; 7 positions match TRBD2. Trimming cost V 6 bases and J 2 bases; bases outside gene matches: 7. The germline gives CDR1 SNHLY, CDR2 FYNNEI. The CDR3 has 14 residues. The CDR3 here is CASRQHREAYEQYF. CDR3 DNA sequence: TGTGCCAGCAGACAACACCGGGAGGCCTACGAGCAGTACTTC.

This chain links TRBV10-3 with TRBJ1-2; unclear D gene. The CDR3 has 15 amino acids. V dropped 4 bases and J dropped 7 bases, with 19 bases sitting between them. The germline V gene encodes CDR1 ENHRY and CDR2 SYGVKD. Written as DNA, the CDR3 is TGTGCCATCAGTGCCGGGTCCGGCCGCGAAGGTGGCTACACCTTC. Protein sequence: CAISAGSGREGGYTF.

The V and J genes are TRBV5-1 and TRBJ2-5; 7 positions agree with TRBD1. The CDR3 has 14 amino acids. CDR1 SGHRS and CDR2 YFSETQ come from the germline V gene. The V and J ends lost 4 bases and 7 bases, in that order; junction bases with no gene match: 10. The CDR3 nucleotides read TGCGCCAGCAGCCAACAGGGGAATGAGGCGACCCAGTACTTC. It codes for CASSQQGNEATQYF.

The chain recombines TRBV6-5 with TRBJ2-7, with 10 bases aligning to TRBD1. There are 16 residues in the CDR3. Germline assignment: CDR1 MNHEY and CDR2 SVGAGI. V gave up 2 bases and J gave up 3 bases; unmatched junction bases: 7. The CDR3 DNA reads as TGTGCCAGCAGTTACAGCGGGACAGGGGTCAGCTACGAGCAGTACTTC. It encodes CASSYSGTGVSYEQYF.

The V and J genes are TRBV4-1 and TRBJ2-7, with D tentatively TRBD2 (6 bases). CDR1 is MGHRA, CDR2 YSYEKL, per germline. There are 15 residues in the CDR3. Trimming took 3 bases from V and 3 from J, leaving 15 bases between them. CDR3 sequence reads: CASSHPAGGSYEQYF. The CDR3 coding sequence is TGCGCCAGCAGCCATCCCGCCGGAGGGAGCTACGAGCAGTACTTC.

The table lists this clone with a few counts. This rearrangement joins TRBV7-9 to TRBJ2-7, with D possibly being TRBD1 (6 bases). Germline loops: CDR1 SEHNR, CDR2 FQNEAQ (reference sequence). This CDR3 contains 14 residues. V shed 5 bases and J shed 2 bases, with 13 bases lying between them. CDR3 bases: TGTGCCAGCAGCCCAGTTCAGGGGACCTACGAGCAGTACTTC. It yields the protein CASSPVQGTYEQYF.

The gene calls are TRBV6-4 and TRBJ2-3, with 11 nucleotides matching TRBD2. Trimming at V came to 3 bases and at J to 6 bases, leaving 8 bases not matched to a gene. The CDR3 runs 16 residues. Germline-derived CDR1 and CDR2 are MRHNA and SNTAGT. The DNA of the CDR3 is TGTGCCAGCAGTGAAACGGGTCTAGCGGGGGGCGATACGCAGTATTTT. Protein product: CASSETGLAGGDTQYF.

This clone has more than one count but fewer than ten. J is TRBJ1-6 and V is TRBV5-1; the match to TRBD1 covers 8 bases. The CDR3 has 15 residues. The germline gives CDR1 SGHRS, CDR2 YFSETQ. The trim removed 4 bases at V and 6 bases at J, leaving 6 bases unmatched. CDR3 DNA: TGCGCCAGCAGCATGGGACAGGCCGCTAATTCACCCCTCCACTTT. Protein product: CASSMGQAANSPLHF.